The 25 T cell receptor beta chains given below trace back to one sample, sequenced in a study of graft-versus-host responses after intestinal transplantation. Their cognate antigens are unknown. Clones were read by immunoSEQ multiplex PCR, and TCRdb kept only the in-frame ones, dropping some. The profile shows just over 40,000 clones, about 95% of them singletons. The sequencing used unstimulated CD8+ T cells sorted from spleen or lymph node cells, collected before transplant. The receptors originated from a human donor who was the organ donor for an intestinal transplant.

The rearrangement uses TRBV19 and TRBJ1-2; D ambiguous. The germline V gene encodes CDR1 LNHDA and CDR2 SQIVND (reference sequence). V was cut by 5 bases and J by 1 base, with 11 bases left in between. The CDR3 spans 14 residues. In DNA form, the CDR3 reads TGTGCCAGTAGTTCAGCCTTGGGTAACTATGGCTACACCTTC. It specifies CASSSALGNYGYTF.

The J gene is TRBJ1-1, the V gene TRBV27; possible D gene TRBD1, 5 bases. V gave up 1 base and J gave up 5 bases, with 8 bases separating them. The CDR3 contains 13 residues. Germline V gives CDR1 MNHEY, CDR2 SMNVEV (reference sequence). The CDR3 loop is CASSLWRGTEAFF. CDR3 nucleotide sequence: TGTGCCAGCAGTTTATGGAGGGGAACTGAAGCTTTCTTT.

The chain couples TRBV5-1 to TRBJ2-3; TRBD2 matches at 12 bases. Germline assignment: CDR1 SGHRS and CDR2 YFSETQ. The CDR3 runs to 19 residues. V was clipped by 10 bases and J by 3 bases; unmatched bases: 21. This CDR3 reads CASTSARASGGGVTDTQYF. The CDR3 coding sequence is TGCGCCTCCACATCCGCGAGGGCTAGCGGGGGGGGCGTAACAGATACGCAGTATTTT. Full variable domain (missing parts from reference TRBV5-1 and TRBJ2-3): KAGVTQTPRYLIKTRGQQVTLSCSPISGHRSVSWYQQTPGQGLQFLFEYFSETQRNKGNFPGRFSGRQFSNSRSEMNVSTLELGDSALYLCASTSARASGGGVTDTQYFGPGTRLTVL.

The genes are TRBV13 and TRBJ1-1; no clear D gene. Germline V lookup: CDR1 PRHDT, CDR2 FYEKMQ (reference sequence). This CDR3 is built from 12 residues. The V gene lost 3 bases and the J gene lost 1 base, with 3 bases spanning the gap. CDR3 coding DNA: TGTGCCAGCAGCTTTCAGAACACTGAAGCTTTCTTT. It yields the protein CASSFQNTEAFF.

This sequence joins TRBV27 and TRBJ1-5, with D hard to call. Germline V CDR1 and CDR2: MNHEY, SMNVEV (reference sequence). The CDR3 contains 13 residues. V shed 4 bases and J shed 0 bases, with 4 bases lying between them. The CDR3 DNA is TGTGCCAGCAGTTCCGGTAGCAATCAGCCCCAGCATTTT. Translation gives CASSSGSNQPQHF.

CDR3 loop: CASTLTANTEAFF. CDR3 nucleotides: TGTGCCAGCACTTTGACGGCGAACACTGAAGCTTTCTTT. The chain is built from TRBV27 and TRBJ1-1; D not certain. The CDR3 spans 13 residues. Germline V gene lookup returns CDR1 MNHEY and CDR2 SMNVEV (reference sequence). Trimming stripped 7 bases from V and 1 base from J, with 10 bases between.

The chain is built from TRBV19 and TRBJ2-7, with a possible D match to TRBD1 (6 bases). Germline lookup yields CDR1 LNHDA and CDR2 SQIVND (reference sequence). The CDR3 spans 13 residues. The germline V and J ends were trimmed by 5 bases and 5 bases, with 13 bases remaining between them. The CDR3 region has the DNA TGTGCCAGTAGTCCGCTACAGGGAGACGAGCAGTACTTC. This encodes CASSPLQGDEQYF.

The gene calls are TRBV29-1 and TRBJ1-2; 7 bases are shared with TRBD1. Per the germline V gene, CDR1 is SQVTM and CDR2 is ANQGSEA. CDR3 length: 15 amino acids. V was pared by 6 bases and J by 0 bases, with 10 bases of the junction left unmatched. The CDR3 sequence is CSVVFRDSTNYGYTF. The CDR3 DNA reads as TGCAGCGTCGTTTTCCGGGACAGTACTAACTATGGCTACACCTTC.

The chain employs TRBV27 and TRBJ1-1; D not resolved. The length of the CDR3 is 14 residues. Between the trimmed V and J ends, which lost 3 bases and 2 bases, there was a span of 10 bases. CDR1 and CDR2 from the germline V gene are MNHEY and SMNVEV (reference sequence). The CDR3 region has the DNA TGTGCCAGCAGTTTGGATGGGGTAAACACTGAAGCTTTCTTT. It specifies CASSLDGVNTEAFF.

The chain joins TRBV11-2 to TRBJ1-1, with D uncertain. Trimming took off 7 bases at V and 0 bases at J, with 9 bases between the two ends. Per germline, CDR1 SGHAT and CDR2 FQNNGV. This CDR3 spans 13 amino acids. The CDR3 loop is CASTWELNTEAFF. DNA of the CDR3: TGTGCCAGCACTTGGGAGCTGAACACTGAAGCTTTCTTT. The whole variable domain, remainder taken from reference TRBV11-2 and TRBJ1-1, is EAGVAQSPRYKIIEKRQSVAFWCNPISGHATLYWYQQILGQGPKLLIQFQNNGVVDDSQLPKDRFSAERLKGVDSTLKIQPAKLEDSAVYLCASTWELNTEAFFGQGTRLTVV.

This clone was counted a single time. The rearrangement links TRBV4-1 to TRBJ2-1; D not resolved. V was trimmed by 0 bases and J by 3 bases, leaving 3 bases between them. Germline V CDR1 and CDR2: MGHRA, YSYEKL. The CDR3 extends over 13 amino acids. The CDR3 is CASSQEVYNEQFF. In DNA form, the CDR3 reads TGCGCCAGCAGCCAAGAGGTCTACAATGAGCAGTTCTTC.

The V call is TRBV29-1, the J call TRBJ2-3; TRBD2 matches at 11 bases. Germline lookup yields CDR1 SQVTM and CDR2 ANQGSEA. The ends lost 3 bases at V and 4 bases at J; junction bases unmatched: 3. This CDR3 is 14 amino acids long. CDR3 loop: CSVELAGGSDTQYF. The CDR3 DNA is TGCAGCGTTGAGCTAGCGGGGGGCTCAGATACGCAGTATTTT.

The gene calls are TRBV6-1 and TRBJ1-1, with D maybe TRBD1 (6 bases). The CDR3 is 12 amino acids. Germline-derived CDR1 and CDR2 are MNHNS and SASEGT. V gave up 6 bases and J gave up 4 bases, with 9 bases separating them. CDR3 protein: CASRNRVTEAFF. CDR3 nucleotide sequence: TGTGCCAGCAGAAACAGGGTCACTGAAGCTTTCTTT.

The V call is TRBV7-8, the J call TRBJ1-2, with TRBD1 matching 7 bases. This CDR3 has 16 amino acids. Germline V CDR1 and CDR2: SGHVS, FQNEAQ. After removal of 5 bases from V and 4 bases from J, the junction contained 13 bases not matched to a gene. The CDR3 sequence: CASSVGTAHWGYGYTF. Written as DNA, the CDR3 is TGTGCCAGCAGCGTAGGGACAGCACATTGGGGCTATGGCTACACCTTC.

J is TRBJ1-3 and V is TRBV4-2, with D possibly matching TRBD1 (6 bases). From germline, CDR1 is LGHNA and CDR2 YNFKEQ. Trimming removed 3 bases at V and 0 bases at J, with 12 bases between. CDR3 length equals 16 residues. This CDR3 is CASSHHRALSGNTIYF. Written as DNA, the CDR3 is TGTGCCAGCAGCCATCACAGGGCCCTCTCTGGAAACACCATATATTTT.

This chain uses TRBV2 with TRBJ2-7; a weak D match, TRBD1 (6 bases). The CDR3 totals 14 residues. V gave up 7 bases and J gave up 3 bases, with 16 bases separating them. CDR1 SNHLY and CDR2 FYNNEI come from the germline V gene. CDR3 amino acids: CASTTGHLNYEQYF. CDR3 DNA sequence: TGTGCCAGCACCACGGGACATTTAAACTACGAGCAGTACTTC. The whole variable domain, filled in from reference TRBV2 and TRBJ2-7, reads EPEVTQTPSHQVTQMGQEVILRCVPISNHLYFYWYRQILGQKVEFLVSFYNNEISEKSEIFDDQFSVERPDGSNFTLKIRSTKLEDSAMYFCASTTGHLNYEQYFGPGTRLTVT.

This clone was detected only once. The chain carries TRBV2 and TRBJ2-5; D is unresolved. With 0 bases removed from V and 5 bases from J, the gap between germline ends came to 13 bases. The CDR3 runs to 15 residues. From germline, CDR1 is SNHLY and CDR2 FYNNEI. Written as DNA, the CDR3 is TGTGCCAGCAGTGAAGCGCTTTCTTGGCCGGAGACCCAGTACTTC. As protein: CASSEALSWPETQYF.

CDR3 sequence reads: CASSYLTGGRDTQYF. In DNA form, the CDR3 reads TGTGCCAGCAGTTACCTGACAGGGGGAAGGGATACGCAGTATTTT. V is TRBV6-5 and J is TRBJ2-3; TRBD1 matches 9 bases. Germline-derived CDR1 and CDR2 are MNHEY and SVGAGI. V lost 2 bases to trimming and J lost 6 bases; unmatched junction nucleotides: 6. This CDR3 contains 15 residues.

J is TRBJ1-2 and V is TRBV7-2; 9 bases are a match to TRBD1. The CDR3 runs to 13 residues. Germline V lookup: CDR1 SGHTA, CDR2 FQGNSA. The J segment lost 4 bases and the V segment lost 4 bases, leaving 1 base of the junction unmatched. For the CDR3, the DNA is TGTGCCAGCAGCTCGACAGGGGGCTATGGCTACACCTTC. It codes for CASSSTGGYGYTF.

The rearrangement links TRBV2 to TRBJ2-5; 12 positions agree with TRBD2. The CDR3 extends over 14 amino acids. V dropped 6 bases and J dropped 4; count of bases not matched to a gene: 3. Germline values: CDR1 SNHLY, CDR2 FYNNEI. The CDR3 nucleotides read TGTGCCAGCAGATCGGGACTAGCGGGAGAGACCCAGTACTTC. Amino acid sequence: CASRSGLAGETQYF.

The rearrangement links TRBV5-4 to TRBJ2-2, with TRBD1 identical over 9 bases. The CDR3 sequence is 15 residues long. The ends lost 4 bases at V and 4 bases at J; junction bases unmatched: 5. Germline-derived CDR1 and CDR2 are SGHNT and YYREEE (reference sequence). CDR3 coding DNA: TGTGCCAGCAGCGGGGACAGGGTGACCACCGGGGAGCTGTTTTTT. It specifies CASSGDRVTTGELFF.

Remarks on this clone: This same CDR3 is encoded by further DNA sequences in the sample. The rearrangement joins TRBV4-3 to TRBJ2-3, with 7 nucleotides matching TRBD2. Trimming took 0 bases from V and 6 from J; bases not matched to a gene: 0. This CDR3 is 13 amino acids long. Germline V lookup: CDR1 LGHNA, CDR2 YSLEER. The CDR3 DNA sequence: TGCGCCAGCAGCCAAGAGGGAGGGGATACGCAGTATTTT. Translating gives CASSQEGGDTQYF.

The chain uses TRBV7-8 and TRBJ2-7; D not resolved. The CDR3 is made up of 11 amino acids. Deletions cut 4 bases from V and 7 bases from J, with 8 bases between. Looked up from germline, CDR1 is SGHVS and CDR2 is FQNEAQ. CDR3 protein: CASSSGEEQYF. CDR3 bases: TGTGCCAGCAGCTCCGGTGAGGAGCAGTACTTC.

The chain recombines TRBV4-1 with TRBJ2-5; D gene ambiguous. V dropped 0 bases and J dropped 2 bases, with 19 bases sitting between them. Germline values: CDR1 MGHRA, CDR2 YSYEKL. CDR3 length equals 18 residues. The DNA for the CDR3 is TGCGCCAGCAGCCAAGATCTTGCCCGTATACGCTTTCAAGAGACCCAGTACTTC. Encoded protein: CASSQDLARIRFQETQYF.

V and J are TRBV30 and TRBJ2-2; either TRBD1 or TRBD2 may fit D (6 bases each). The CDR3 has 17 amino acids. The germline V and J ends were trimmed by 5 bases and 4 bases, with 23 bases remaining between them. Germline V CDR1 and CDR2: GTSNPN, SVGIG (reference sequence). CDR3 in DNA: TGTGCCTGGGGCCCGGGGGCTACTCCTTGGGGCACCGGGGAGCTGTTTTTT. It translates to CAWGPGATPWGTGELFF.